This T cell receptor (beta chain) was sequenced for a study of T cells in Graves' hyperthyroidism and ophthalmopathy. This clonotype has at least ten counts. Its antigen is unknown. This sample holds PBMCs from roughly 10 ml fresh peripheral blood. Amplification of TCR beta CDR3 regions was performed using RNA transcripts as template. An initial round of RT-PCR targeting the TCR CDR3 relied on the HTBI primer set. MiXCR, applied by TCRdb to the multiplex PCR reads, yields one record per CDR3 protein. The sample includes 380,000 or so distinct CDR3 sequences, approximately 13% of them seen just once. V shed 4 bases and J 2 bases; nucleotides not matched to a gene: 14. Per the germline V gene, CDR1 is KGHDR and CDR2 is SFDVKD. The CDR3 consists of 18 residues. The study, taken as a whole, reports: From stable hyperthyroidism, ophthalmopathy was separated by a 13 V-J model.

V gene TRBV24-1 combines with J gene TRBJ2-3, with 7 bases lining up with TRBD1. The sequenced sample consisted of blood. The receptor was isolated from a man under 40 with Graves' hyperthyroidism that later progressed to Graves' ophthalmopathy. CDR3 sequence reads: CATSDTGTEGPPTDTQYF. The CDR3 DNA reads as TGTGCCACCAGTGACACCGGGACAGAGGGACCTCCCACAGATACGCAGTATTTT.